One and the same sample provided the 2 T cell receptor beta chains below, sequenced in a study of blood T cells in healthy people across ages. It was with a sample-barcoded 5' primer and a J-beta primer mix that a second PCR of about 6 to 12 cycles was run. TCRdb ran MiXCR on the 5' RACE reads and lists one entry per CDR3 protein. This table has about 580,000 distinct CDR3 sequences, 40% to 50% appearing once. The sample comprised blood. These receptors were obtained from an elderly man in good health.

This clonotype was seen more than once but under ten times. The CDR3 DNA follows: TGTGCCAGCATGGAAACGGGTGGCTACACCTTC. Residues: CASMETGGYTF. J is TRBJ1-2 and V is TRBV7-9; D not resolved. Trimming took off 7 bases at V and 7 bases at J, with 10 bases between the two ends. The germline V gene encodes CDR1 SEHNR and CDR2 FQNEAQ (reference sequence). This CDR3 has 11 amino acids.

This chain joins TRBV9 and TRBJ2-7; 10 bases map to TRBD2. Germline V lookup: CDR1 SGDLS, CDR2 YYNGEE. Germline trimming cut 4 bases from V and 5 bases from J; bases unmatched to any gene: 12. The CDR3 sequence is 16 residues long. CDR3 residues: CASSKQTSGYFDEQYF. The CDR3 coding sequence is TGTGCCAGCAGCAAACAGACTAGCGGGTATTTCGACGAGCAGTACTTC.